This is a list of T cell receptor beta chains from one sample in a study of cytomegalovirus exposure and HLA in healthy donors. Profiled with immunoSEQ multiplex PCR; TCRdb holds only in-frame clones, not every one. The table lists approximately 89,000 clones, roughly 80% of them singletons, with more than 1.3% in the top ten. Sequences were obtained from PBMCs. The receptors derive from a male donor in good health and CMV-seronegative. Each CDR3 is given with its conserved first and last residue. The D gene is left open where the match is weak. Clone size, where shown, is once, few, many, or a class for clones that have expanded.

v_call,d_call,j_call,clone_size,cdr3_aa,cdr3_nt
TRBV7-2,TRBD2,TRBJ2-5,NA,CASSPPGLAKETQYF,TGTGCCAGCAGCCCGCCGGGACTAGCGAAAGAGACCCAGTACTTC
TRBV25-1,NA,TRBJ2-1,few,CASSDYGRTYNEQFF,TGTGCCAGCAGTGATTATGGCAGGACCTACAATGAGCAGTTCTTC
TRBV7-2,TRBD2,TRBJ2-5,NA,CASSLAIGTSGGGTQYF,TGTGCCAGCAGCTTAGCGATAGGGACTAGCGGGGGGGGGACCCAGTACTTC
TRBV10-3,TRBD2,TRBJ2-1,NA,CAISETVIARTSGYYNEQFF,TGTGCCATCAGTGAGACTGTAATAGCCAGGACTAGCGGCTATTACAATGAGCAGTTCTTC
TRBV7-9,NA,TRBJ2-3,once,CASSLRDSSPTDTQYF,TGTGCCAGCAGCCTCCGGGACTCCAGCCCCACAGATACGCAGTATTTT
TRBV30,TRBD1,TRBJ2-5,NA,CAWRDRELSPQETQYF,TGTGCCTGGCGGGACAGGGAGTTATCTCCCCAAGAGACCCAGTACTTC
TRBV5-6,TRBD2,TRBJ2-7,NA,CASSLEGGSRYEQYF,TGTGCCAGCAGCTTGGAGGGCGGGAGTCGCTACGAGCAGTACTTC
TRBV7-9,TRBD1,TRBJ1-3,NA,CASSPGQGLSYGNTIYF,TGTGCCAGCAGCCCGGGACAGGGGCTTTCGTATGGAAACACCATATATTTT
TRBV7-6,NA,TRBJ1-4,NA,CASSLRTAFNEKLFF,TGTGCCAGCAGCTTAAGGACAGCCTTTAATGAAAAACTGTTTTTT
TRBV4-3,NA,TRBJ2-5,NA,CASSQEAGGSQETQYF,TGCGCCAGCAGCCAAGAGGCGGGTGGGTCGCAAGAGACCCAGTACTTC
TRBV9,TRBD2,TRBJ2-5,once,CASSVAASGAQETQYF,TGTGCCAGCAGCGTAGCTGCTAGCGGGGCCCAAGAGACCCAGTACTTC
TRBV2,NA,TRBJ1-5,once,CASRQTEYSNQPQHF,TGTGCCAGCCGGCAGACGGAGTATAGCAATCAGCCCCAGCATTTT
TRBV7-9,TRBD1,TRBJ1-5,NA,CASSPDRNQPQHF,TGTGCCAGCAGCCCGGACAGGAATCAGCCCCAGCATTTT
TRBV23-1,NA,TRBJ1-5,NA,CASSQSRRDQPQHF,TGCGCCAGCAGTCAATCTCGGAGAGATCAGCCCCAGCATTTT
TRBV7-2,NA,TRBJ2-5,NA,CASSVGGPEETQYF,TGTGCCAGCAGCGTGGGGGGTCCGGAAGAGACCCAGTACTTC
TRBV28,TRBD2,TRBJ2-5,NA,CASSSPTGTSETQYF,TGTGCCAGCAGTTCCCCGACCGGGACTAGTGAGACCCAGTACTTC
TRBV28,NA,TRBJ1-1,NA,CASTLTEGTKNTEAFF,TGTGCCAGCACTTTGACCGAGGGGACTAAGAACACTGAAGCTTTCTTT
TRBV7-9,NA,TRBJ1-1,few,CASSSGGSSRDTEAFF,TGTGCCAGCAGTTCCGGAGGCTCTTCGAGAGACACTGAAGCTTTCTTT
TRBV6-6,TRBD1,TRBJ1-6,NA,CASSYGTGTSPLHF,TGTGCCAGCAGTTACGGGACAGGGACTTCACCCCTCCACTTT
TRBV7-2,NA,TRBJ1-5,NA,CASSLQFQPQHF,TGTGCCAGCAGCTTACAATTCCAGCCCCAGCATTTT
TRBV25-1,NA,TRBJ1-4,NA,CASSLGGGEKLFF,TGTGCCAGCAGTCTTGGAGGTGGTGAAAAACTGTTTTTT
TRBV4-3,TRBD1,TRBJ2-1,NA,CASSQDPSRTGYNEQFF,TGCGCCAGCAGCCAAGATCCCTCCAGGACAGGCTACAATGAGCAGTTCTTC
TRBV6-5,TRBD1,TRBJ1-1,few,CASSYSGQGGTEAFF,TGTGCCAGCAGTTACTCGGGACAGGGAGGTACTGAAGCTTTCTTT
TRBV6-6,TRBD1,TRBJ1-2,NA,CASSQQGAGYGYTF,TGTGCCAGCAGTCAGCAGGGGGCTGGCTATGGCTACACCTTC
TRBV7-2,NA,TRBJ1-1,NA,CASSFFARGAFF,TGTGCCAGCAGCTTTTTCGCCCGCGGAGCTTTCTTT
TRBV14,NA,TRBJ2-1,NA,CASSGGVEQFF,TGTGCCAGCAGCGGAGGGGTTGAGCAGTTCTTC
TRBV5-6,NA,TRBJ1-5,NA,CASSRVEGDQPQHF,TGTGCCAGCAGCCGTGTTGAAGGGGATCAGCCCCAGCATTTT
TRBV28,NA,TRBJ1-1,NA,CASSLLRNTEAFF,TGTGCCAGCAGTTTACTGAGGAACACTGAAGCTTTCTTT
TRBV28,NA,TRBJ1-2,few,CATPVAGQNYGYTF,TGTGCCACCCCAGTGGCAGGGCAGAACTATGGCTACACCTTC
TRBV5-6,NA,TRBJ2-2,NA,CASSLDRAGELFF,TGTGCCAGCAGCTTGGACAGGGCCGGGGAGCTGTTTTTT
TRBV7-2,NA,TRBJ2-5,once,CASSLAGVFLYPGTGNQETQYF,TGTGCCAGCAGCTTAGCGGGGGTGTTTCTATACCCGGGAACAGGGAACCAAGAGACCCAGTACTTC
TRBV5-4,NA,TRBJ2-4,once,CASSSERDSRNIQYF,TGTGCCAGCAGCAGCGAAAGGGACTCCCGGAACATTCAGTACTTC